What follows are 30 T cell receptor beta chains derived from one specimen sequenced in a study of T cell repertoires in cytomegalovirus infection. The antigens these receptors bind are not known. TCRdb reprocessed the reads via MiXCR and lists one record per CDR3 protein. The data show about 920,000 distinct CDR3 sequences, about a third seen once. The specimen was cultured CD8+ T cells from PBMCs, collected from culture after CMV antigen stimulation. Receptors were obtained from a human donor in good health (CMV status not recorded). Some clones in this sample may be carry-over from other donors' samples.

The rearrangement joins TRBV7-2 to TRBJ2-7, with D perhaps TRBD1 or TRBD2 (5 bases each). Trimming stripped 5 bases from V and 3 bases from J, with 14 bases between. CDR3 length: 14 amino acids. Germline V gene sequence: CDR1 SGHTA, CDR2 FQGNSA. The CDR3 nucleotides are TGTGCCAGCAGCCCGGACCCGGGGCACTACGAGCAGTACGTC. Its translation is CASSPDPGHYEQYV.

V is TRBV6-5 and J is TRBJ1-1; no clear D gene. Trimming removed 0 bases at V and 5 bases at J, with 7 bases between. From germline, CDR1 is MNHEY and CDR2 SVGAGI. There are 13 residues in the CDR3. The DNA for the CDR3 is TGTGCCAGCAGTTACTCGAAGGATACTGAAGCTTTCTTT. This translates into CASSYSKDTEAFF.

Comment on this clonotype: Sequence at one end of the junction differs from germline and may be a read error. The genes are TRBV7-6 and TRBJ1-1; 8 bases map to TRBD1. The CDR3 runs 15 residues. Germline V lookup: CDR1 SGHVS, CDR2 FNYEAQ. CDR3 bases: TGTGCCAGCAGCTTAGCCGGACAGGGAGGGACTGAAACTTTCTTT. Amino acids: CASSLAGQGGTETFF.

This clonotype was counted only a few times. This chain uses TRBV6-6 with TRBJ1-2; 7 bases map to TRBD1. CDR1 and CDR2 from the germline V gene are MNHNY and SVGAGI (reference sequence). With V trimmed by 0 bases and J by 7 bases, 8 bases remained unmatched. This CDR3 spans 15 amino acids. The CDR3 bases are TGTGCCAGCAGTTACTCGATGGCGGCAGGGGGTGGCTACACCTTC. This sequence encodes CASSYSMAAGGGYTF.

The chain uses TRBV4-1 and TRBJ2-2; D uncertain. Germline CDR1 is MGHRA and CDR2 is YSYEKL. V lost 5 bases and J 7 bases, leaving 17 bases between the germline ends. The CDR3 length is 15 residues. The CDR3 loop reads CASSGFGLNGGELFF. The DNA for the CDR3 is TGCGCCAGCAGCGGTTTCGGGCTAAATGGCGGGGAGCTGTTTTTT.

The CDR3 DNA sequence: TGTGCCAGCAGCTTAGGTTGGCGGGGGGGCCCGGACCAAGAGACCCAGTACTTC. It specifies CASSLGWRGGPDQETQYF. The V and J genes are TRBV11-2 and TRBJ2-5; TRBD2 matches at 9 bases. V was clipped by 1 base and J by 0 bases; unmatched bases: 9. Germline CDR1 reads SGHAT; CDR2 reads FQNNGV. The length of the CDR3 is 18 residues.

The V and J genes are TRBV7-9 and TRBJ2-1; D is perhaps TRBD1 (5 bases). There are 15 residues in the CDR3. V was pared by 8 bases and J by 5 bases, with 19 bases between. From germline, CDR1 is SEHNR and CDR2 FQNEAQ (reference sequence). The CDR3 region is CASPRERTGNNEQFF. CDR3 sequence (DNA): TGTGCCAGCCCAAGAGAGAGAACAGGAAACAATGAGCAGTTCTTC.

Only a few counts were recorded for this clonotype. The genes are TRBV27 and TRBJ2-1, with a weak D call TRBD1 (5 bases). CDR3 length: 14 residues. Deletions cut 3 bases from V and 6 bases from J, with 12 bases between. Germline V CDR1 and CDR2: MNHEY, SMNVEV (reference sequence). CDR3 in DNA: TGTGCCAGCAGTTTGACAGTGACCGGCAATGAGCAGTTCTTC. Protein product: CASSLTVTGNEQFF.

This clonotype was detected ten times or more. J is TRBJ2-1 and V is TRBV25-1; no firm D call. CDR3 length: 11 residues. V was cut by 2 bases and J by 7 bases, with 3 bases left in between. CDR1 is MGHDK and CDR2 is SYGVNS in the germline V gene. The CDR3 sequence: CASSEANEQFF. The CDR3 nucleotides are TGTGCCAGCAGTGAAGCGAATGAGCAGTTCTTC.

The chain joins TRBV9 to TRBJ2-1; D is possibly TRBD1 (5 bases). V dropped 4 bases and J dropped 4 bases, with 27 bases sitting between them. Germline CDR1 and CDR2: SGDLS and YYNGEE. The CDR3 length is 19 residues. The CDR3 protein is CASSSPNTPVAGRYNEQFF. CDR3 bases: TGTGCCAGCAGCTCTCCTAATACCCCTGTAGCAGGGCGATACAATGAGCAGTTCTTC.

This sequence joins TRBV12-3 or TRBV12-4 and TRBJ2-1; TRBD1 is a possible D gene (6 bases). This CDR3 is 16 amino acids long. Trimming took off 6 bases at V and 6 bases at J, with 21 bases between the two ends. The CDR3 sequence is CASRSGGPGVLNEQFF. CDR3 DNA: TGTGCCAGCAGATCAGGTGGACCAGGGGTCCTCAATGAGCAGTTCTTC.

J is TRBJ2-7 and V is TRBV4-2; 12 nucleotides agree with TRBD1. This CDR3 is built from 15 residues. The junction had 8 bases not matched to a gene; V was cut back by 5 bases and J by 6 bases. The germline V gene has CDR1 LGHNA and CDR2 YNFKEQ. The CDR3 DNA reads TGTGCCAGCAGCTTGGGACAGGGGGCGCCGGGCGAGCAGTACTTC. It is translated as CASSLGQGAPGEQYF.

The V gene is TRBV7-9, the J gene TRBJ1-6, with D perhaps TRBD1 (6 bases). The CDR3 is 15 amino acids. In germline, CDR1 is SEHNR, CDR2 FQNEAQ (reference sequence). Trimming left V 3 bases short and J 5 bases short, with 11 bases between. Here the CDR3 DNA reads TGTGCCAGCAGCTTGTCTGGGACAAATAATTCACCCCTCCACTTT. Translated: CASSLSGTNNSPLHF. Drawing the rest from reference TRBV7-9 and TRBJ1-6, the complete variable domain is DTGVSQNPRHKITKRGQNVTFRCDPISEHNRLYWYRQTLGQGPEFLTYFQNEAQLEKSRLLSDRFSAERPKGSFSTLEIQRTEQGDSAMYLCASSLSGTNNSPLHFGNGTRLTVT.

This clonotype occurred many times. J is TRBJ2-1 and V is TRBV5-5; D perhaps matches TRBD2 (6 bases). The V end was cut by 5 bases, the J end by 5 bases, with 26 bases between. Germline V CDR1 and CDR2: SGHKS, YYEKEE (reference sequence). The CDR3 contains 18 residues. The CDR3 is CASSRRGDFPYYDNEQFF. In DNA form, the CDR3 reads TGTGCCAGCAGTCGGAGAGGGGACTTCCCTTATTACGACAATGAGCAGTTCTTC. Full variable domain (outside the CDR3, taken from reference TRBV5-5 and TRBJ2-1): DAGVTQSPTHLIKTRGQQVTLRCSPISGHKSVSWYQQVLGQGPQFIFQYYEKEERGRGNFPDRFSARQFPNYSSELNVNALLLGDSALYLCASSRRGDFPYYDNEQFFGPGTRLTVL.

This clonotype was observed a handful of times. CDR3 DNA: TGTGCCAGCAGCTTAGCACGCGAAACCGGCTACACCTTC. Translated, it gives CASSLARETGYTF. V and J are TRBV7-9 and TRBJ1-2; no definite D call. The CDR3 has 13 amino acids. V lost 0 bases and J 8 bases, leaving 10 bases between the germline ends. Germline CDR1 reads SEHNR; CDR2 reads FQNEAQ (reference sequence).

The CDR3 sequence is CASSYGTGSDTQYF. CDR3 nucleotides: TGTGCCAGCAGTTACGGGACAGGGTCAGATACGCAGTATTTT. J is TRBJ2-3 and V is TRBV6-5, with 9 bases that match TRBD1. Trimming cost V 2 bases and J 4 bases; bases outside gene matches: 1. The length of the CDR3 is 14 residues. Germline-derived CDR1 and CDR2 are MNHEY and SVGAGI.

Only one count was recorded for this clonotype. V is TRBV27 and J is TRBJ2-3; possibly TRBD2 for D (7 bases). This CDR3 contains 14 residues. V was pared by 8 bases and J by 3 bases, with 15 bases between. CDR1 and CDR2 from the germline V gene are MNHEY and SMNVEV (reference sequence). This chain's CDR3 is CASVGGLWTDTQYF. The CDR3, as DNA: TGTGCCAGCGTGGGGGGGCTGTGGACAGATACGCAGTATTTT.

At least ten counts were recorded for this clonotype. The rearrangement uses TRBV7-2 and TRBJ2-1; D possibly corresponds to TRBD2 (6 bases). The CDR3 consists of 15 residues. The germline V gene encodes CDR1 SGHTA and CDR2 FQGNSA. V lost 2 bases to trimming and J lost 3 bases, with 11 bases between them. CDR3 nucleotides: TGTGCCAGCAGCTTAAGCGTGACTAGCTACAATGAGCAGTTCTTC. It specifies CASSLSVTSYNEQFF.

This clonotype occurred a few times. The chain employs TRBV5-1 and TRBJ2-1, with TRBD2 matching over 8 bases. CDR3 size: 15 residues. The junction had 8 bases not matched to a gene; V was cut back by 5 bases and J by 4 bases. Germline V lookup: CDR1 SGHRS, CDR2 YFSETQ. CDR3 in amino acids: CASSPGGASYNEQFF. The DNA for the CDR3 is TGCGCCAGCAGTCCGGGGGGGGCGAGTTACAATGAGCAGTTCTTC.

This chain joins TRBV6-5 and TRBJ1-1; a possible D gene is TRBD1 (5 bases). Trimming left V 4 bases short and J 6 bases short, with 12 bases between. Germline V CDR1 and CDR2: MNHEY, SVGAGI. CDR3 size: 13 residues. CDR3 sequence (DNA): TGTGCCAGCAGTTTTACGGGGGAAGCTGAAGCTTTCTTT. It encodes CASSFTGEAEAFF.

The rearrangement uses TRBV7-9 and TRBJ1-2; 12 positions agree with TRBD1. Germline CDR1 SEHNR, CDR2 FQNEAQ (reference sequence). Trimming cost V 5 bases and J 3 bases; bases outside gene matches: 10. The CDR3 covers 17 residues. This CDR3 reads CASSANRDRGRDYGYTF. The CDR3 nucleotides read TGTGCCAGCAGCGCGAACCGGGACAGGGGGCGGGACTATGGCTACACCTTC.

CDR3: CASSSLMREPYNEQFF. DNA of the CDR3: TGTGCCAGCAGCTCCCTCATGAGGGAACCCTACAATGAGCAGTTCTTC. The V call is TRBV14, the J call TRBJ2-1, with D possibly TRBD2 on 5 matching bases. Germline CDR1 reads SGHDN; CDR2 reads FVKESK. The CDR3 covers 16 residues. Trimming removed 5 bases at V and 2 bases at J, with 16 bases between.

The chain recombines TRBV28 with TRBJ1-5; unclear D gene. Per germline, CDR1 MDHEN and CDR2 SYDVKM. The V end was cut by 7 bases, the J end by 4 bases, with 17 bases between. The length of the CDR3 is 15 residues. The CDR3: CASIRSQNRNQPQHF. CDR3 nucleotides: TGTGCCAGCATCCGTAGCCAAAACCGAAATCAGCCCCAGCATTTT.

The table lists this clonotype with many counts. This chain joins TRBV7-2 and TRBJ2-5; D might be TRBD1 or TRBD2, each matching 5 bases. Per germline, CDR1 SGHTA and CDR2 FQGNSA. V was shortened by 5 bases and J by 5 bases, with 18 bases between the two germline ends. The CDR3 loop spans 15 amino acids. CDR3 sequence reads: CASSPRGAGKETQYF. CDR3 coding DNA: TGTGCCAGCAGCCCCCGGGGCGCCGGAAAGGAGACCCAGTACTTC.

The chain joins TRBV7-6 to TRBJ1-1; 10 positions agree with TRBD1. The CDR3 is made up of 16 amino acids. V shed 0 bases and J 3 bases; nucleotides not matched to a gene: 4. Germline V lookup: CDR1 SGHVS, CDR2 FNYEAQ. CDR3 in amino acids: CASSLAGTGEHTEAFF. In DNA form, the CDR3 reads TGTGCCAGCAGCTTAGCCGGGACAGGGGAGCACACTGAAGCTTTCTTT.

This sequence joins TRBV7-6 and TRBJ2-1; a weak D match, TRBD2 (5 bases). This CDR3 contains 15 residues. Trimming stripped 3 bases from V and 2 bases from J, with 11 bases between. Germline V CDR1 and CDR2: SGHVS, FNYEAQ. CDR3 in amino acids: CASSFGLIPYNEQFF. The CDR3 coding sequence is TGTGCCAGCAGCTTCGGACTGATCCCCTACAATGAGCAGTTCTTC.

V usage is TRBV12-3 or TRBV12-4 and J usage is TRBJ1-2, with D unresolved. CDR3 length: 15 residues. V was cut by 0 bases and J by 0 bases, with 8 bases left in between. The CDR3 is CASSLASHPNYGYTF. DNA of the CDR3: TGTGCCAGCAGTTTAGCGTCCCACCCTAACTATGGCTACACCTTC.

This clonotype has ten or more counts. The rearrangement uses TRBV10-3 and TRBJ2-3; 12 bases align to TRBD2. CDR1 and CDR2 (germline): ENHRY, SYGVKD. V lost 6 bases and J lost 3; bases outside the gene matches: 7. The CDR3 totals 16 residues. CDR3 bases: TGTGCCATCAGGACGACTAGCGGGGGAATAACAGATACGCAGTATTTT. It encodes CAIRTTSGGITDTQYF.

The chain carries TRBV7-6 and TRBJ1-1, with 10 bases aligning to TRBD1. CDR1 SGHVS and CDR2 FNYEAQ come from the germline V gene. The CDR3 loop spans 17 amino acids. V lost 0 bases to trimming and J lost 5 bases; unmatched junction nucleotides: 9. The CDR3 spells CASSLALGGQGWTEAFF. The CDR3 bases are TGTGCCAGCAGCTTAGCGCTCGGGGGACAGGGGTGGACTGAAGCTTTCTTT.

This chain uses TRBV12-3 or TRBV12-4 with TRBJ2-7; D tentatively reads TRBD1 or TRBD2 (5 bases each). The CDR3 runs 14 residues. V was shortened by 3 bases and J by 3 bases, with 12 bases between the two germline ends. CDR3 sequence reads: CASSLVGVDYEQYF. The CDR3, as DNA: TGTGCCAGCAGTTTGGTGGGGGTGGACTACGAGCAGTACTTC.